This passage covers 21 T cell receptor beta chains from one sample sequenced in a study of blood T cell repertoires in COVID-19. TCRdb's copy holds only in-frame clones and misses some; the assay was immunoSEQ multiplex PCR. The sample has approximately 58,000 clones; approximately 92% are singletons. The sample comprised peripheral blood. The source is a woman of 80 years or more with active COVID-19.

This clone turned up a few times. This chain links TRBV6-6 with TRBJ2-2; 8 positions match TRBD1. V was clipped by 6 bases and J by 4 bases; unmatched bases: 10. The CDR3 contains 16 residues. The germline CDR1 and CDR2 sequences are MNHNY and SVGAGI (reference sequence). The CDR3 DNA reads as TGTGCCAGCAGATCCATCAGGGGGCGTGGCACCGGGGAGCTGTTTTTT. Translated, it gives CASRSIRGRGTGELFF.

The chain couples TRBV3-1 (or the pseudogene TRBV3-2) to TRBJ2-5; 7 bases fit TRBD2. This CDR3 contains 16 residues. Unmatched junction bases numbered 10, after V lost 4 bases and J lost 2 bases. The germline gives CDR1 LGHDT, CDR2 YNNKEL (reference sequence). This CDR3 is CASSLRAGDQQETQYF. CDR3 nucleotide sequence: TGTGCCAGCAGCCTCCGGGCGGGAGATCAGCAAGAGACCCAGTACTTC.

The gene calls are TRBV2 and TRBJ2-7; tentatively, D is TRBD2 (6 bases). The CDR3 is 12 residues long. V was shortened by 1 base and J by 5 bases, with 6 bases between the two germline ends. Germline CDR1 and CDR2: SNHLY and FYNNEI. The CDR3 protein is CASSEGRDEQYF. CDR3 bases: TGTGCCAGCAGTGAAGGGAGGGACGAGCAGTACTTC. The full variable domain, completed using reference TRBV2 and TRBJ2-7, is EPEVTQTPSHQVTQMGQEVILRCVPISNHLYFYWYRQILGQKVEFLVSFYNNEISEKSEIFDDQFSVERPDGSNFTLKIRSTKLEDSAMYFCASSEGRDEQYFGPGTRLTVT.

This clone was recorded only once. V and J are TRBV29-1 and TRBJ1-1; 10 positions match TRBD1. V lost 7 bases, J lost 0 bases, and 2 bases stayed unmatched. Germline V gene data show CDR1 as SQVTM and CDR2 as ANQGSEA. This CDR3 region has 13 residues. CDR3 loop: CSAGQGLNTEAFF. Written as DNA, the CDR3 is TGCAGCGCGGGACAGGGGTTGAACACTGAAGCTTTCTTT.

V and J are TRBV2 and TRBJ1-2; 7 nucleotides line up with TRBD1. This CDR3 has 13 residues. Germline V gives CDR1 SNHLY, CDR2 FYNNEI. V lost 6 bases, J lost 6 bases, and 7 bases stayed unmatched. The CDR3 loop is CASSVTGVDGYTF. The CDR3 DNA reads TGTGCCAGCAGCGTAACAGGGGTGGATGGCTACACCTTC. The complete variable domain, with remaining parts taken from reference TRBV2 and TRBJ1-2, reads EPEVTQTPSHQVTQMGQEVILRCVPISNHLYFYWYRQILGQKVEFLVSFYNNEISEKSEIFDDQFSVERPDGSNFTLKIRSTKLEDSAMYFCASSVTGVDGYTFGSGTRLTVV.

The genes are TRBV3-1 (or the pseudogene TRBV3-2) and TRBJ2-7, with no clear D. The germline V and J ends were trimmed by 0 bases and 1 base, with 4 bases remaining between them. This CDR3 comprises 13 residues. Germline assignment: CDR1 LGHDT and CDR2 YNNKEL (reference sequence). CDR3 residues: CASSQDTSYEQYF. The CDR3, as DNA: TGTGCCAGCAGCCAAGATACTTCCTACGAGCAGTACTTC.

Worth noting for this clone: This sample also contains other DNA sequences that code for the same CDR3. The chain has TRBV28 and TRBJ1-2; tentative D call: TRBD1 (6 bases). The germline gives CDR1 MDHEN, CDR2 SYDVKM. This CDR3 is 13 amino acids long. V was cut by 4 bases and J by 6 bases, with 12 bases left in between. The CDR3 region is CASSSWGRNGYTF. CDR3 sequence (DNA): TGTGCCAGCAGTTCATGGGGGCGGAATGGCTACACCTTC.

The V and J genes are TRBV5-1 and TRBJ1-2, with D possibly being TRBD1 (5 bases). This CDR3 comprises 14 residues. Germline values: CDR1 SGHRS, CDR2 YFSETQ. V lost 0 bases and J 7 bases, leaving 13 bases between the germline ends. Here the CDR3 DNA reads TGCGCCAGCAGCTTGGCGCCAGGGAGGGTTGGCTACACCTTC. Translating it yields CASSLAPGRVGYTF. The variable domain in full, with the rest retrieved from reference TRBV5-1 and TRBJ1-2, is KAGVTQTPRYLIKTRGQQVTLSCSPISGHRSVSWYQQTPGQGLQFLFEYFSETQRNKGNFPGRFSGRQFSNSRSEMNVSTLELGDSALYLCASSLAPGRVGYTFGSGTRLTVV.

This chain connects TRBV29-1 to TRBJ2-7; a weak D match, TRBD2 (6 bases). The CDR3 extends over 14 amino acids. The V gene's germline CDR1 is SQVTM and CDR2 ANQGSEA. The V end lost 5 bases, the J end lost 0 bases, and 14 bases lay between the germline ends. CDR3: CSVRVEGGSYEQYF. In DNA, the CDR3 is TGCAGCGTTCGCGTGGAGGGAGGCTCCTACGAGCAGTACTTC.

The chain is built from TRBV2 and TRBJ1-2; 7 bases fit TRBD1. The ends lost 6 bases at V and 4 bases at J; junction bases unmatched: 5. The CDR3 extends over 13 amino acids. Germline CDR1 SNHLY, CDR2 FYNNEI. In DNA, the CDR3 is TGTGCCAGCAGCCAGGGGGGACCCTATGGCTACACCTTC. This gives the protein CASSQGGPYGYTF.

This rearrangement joins TRBV2 to TRBJ2-1; 9 bases match TRBD2. CDR1 SNHLY and CDR2 FYNNEI come from the germline V gene. The CDR3 has 15 amino acids. V dropped 2 bases and J dropped 5; count of bases not matched to a gene: 4. This CDR3 is CASSEPSGTNNEQFF. The CDR3 bases are TGTGCCAGCAGTGAACCTAGCGGGACCAACAATGAGCAGTTCTTC.

V gene TRBV7-8 combines with J gene TRBJ2-7; D gene uncertain. Trimming took 5 bases from V and 0 from J, leaving 11 bases between them. CDR3 length equals 14 residues. The germline CDR1 and CDR2 sequences are SGHVS and FQNEAQ. CDR3 sequence reads: CASSLISSSYEQYF. The CDR3 nucleotides are TGTGCCAGCAGCCTAATTTCTAGCTCCTACGAGCAGTACTTC.

The chain recombines TRBV4-1 with TRBJ1-3; TRBD1 might be the D (6 bases). Trimming removed 2 bases from V and 4 bases from J, with 15 bases in between. Per germline, CDR1 MGHRA and CDR2 YSYEKL. The CDR3 extends over 16 amino acids. The CDR3 nucleotides are TGCGCCAGCAGCCAAAATTGGGGGGGGCGAGGAAACACCATATATTTT. The encoded protein is CASSQNWGGRGNTIYF.

The chain employs TRBV6-5 and TRBJ2-6, with TRBD1 identical over 7 bases. The CDR3 length is 14 residues. The J segment lost 4 bases and the V segment lost 8 bases, leaving 5 bases of the junction unmatched. Germline lookup yields CDR1 MNHEY and CDR2 SVGAGI. CDR3 nucleotide sequence: TGTGCCAGCGAGGGGGCTCCCGGGGCCAACGTCCTGACTTTC. This translates into CASEGAPGANVLTF.

The chain recombines TRBV19 with TRBJ2-7; no clear D. The germline CDR1 and CDR2 sequences are LNHDA and SQIVND (reference sequence). Trimming took 5 bases from V and 3 from J, leaving 20 bases between them. CDR3 size: 16 residues. The CDR3 DNA reads TGTGCCAGTAGTCCCCTTGGGCCAGACGACCACTACGAGCAGTACGTC. Amino acids: CASSPLGPDDHYEQYV.

V gene TRBV18 combines with J gene TRBJ1-5, with 7 nucleotides matching TRBD1. Germline loops: CDR1 KGHSH, CDR2 LQKENI. CDR3 length: 14 residues. After removal of 2 bases from V and 6 bases from J, the junction contained 4 bases not matched to a gene. CDR3 DNA: TGTGCCAGCTCACCAGAGACAGGGACTCAGCCCCAGCATTTT. This sequence encodes CASSPETGTQPQHF. The full variable domain, with the rest looked up from reference TRBV18 and TRBJ1-5, is NAGVMQNPRHLVRRRGQEARLRCSPMKGHSHVYWYRQLPEEGLKFMVYLQKENIIDESGMPKERFSAEFPKEGPSILRIQQVVRGDSAAYFCASSPETGTQPQHFGDGTRLSIL.

The chain links TRBV28 to TRBJ2-3, with 15 bases that match TRBD2. The junction had 12 bases not matched to a gene; V was cut back by 5 bases and J by 6 bases. Germline V CDR1 and CDR2: MDHEN, SYDVKM. The CDR3 sequence is 18 residues long. DNA for the CDR3: TGTGCCAGCAGTCCGGCCGGACTAGCGGGGGGGCGCAGGGATACGCAGTATTTT. Residues: CASSPAGLAGGRRDTQYF.

V and J are TRBV14 and TRBJ2-1; TRBD2 matches at 7 bases. The V gene end was trimmed by 7 bases and the J gene end by 0 bases; junction bases not matched to a gene: 6. Per the germline V gene, CDR1 is SGHDN and CDR2 is FVKESK. CDR3 size: 15 residues. The CDR3 spells CASNRGGSSYNEQFF. For the CDR3, the DNA is TGTGCCAGCAACCGGGGCGGGAGCTCCTACAATGAGCAGTTCTTC.

The chain uses TRBV5-6 and TRBJ2-5, with 8 bases lining up with TRBD1. In germline, CDR1 is SGHDT, CDR2 YYEEEE. There are 17 residues in the CDR3. The ends lost 2 bases at V and 4 bases at J; junction bases unmatched: 13. This CDR3 is CASSFIPGQGGPETQYF. DNA of the CDR3: TGTGCCAGCAGCTTTATTCCAGGACAGGGAGGTCCAGAGACCCAGTACTTC.

The V and J genes are TRBV2 and TRBJ1-2, with no clear D. CDR1 and CDR2 from the germline V gene are SNHLY and FYNNEI. The ends were cut back, 3 bases at V and 8 bases at J, with 7 bases in the middle. The CDR3 contains 11 residues. CDR3 bases: TGTGCCAGCAGTGATTTAGAGGGCTACACCTTC. Translating it yields CASSDLEGYTF.

The J gene is TRBJ2-1, the V gene TRBV7-9; no reliable D call. Germline CDR1 and CDR2: SEHNR and FQNEAQ (reference sequence). The CDR3 loop spans 15 amino acids. V lost 5 bases and J 6 bases, leaving 17 bases between the germline ends. The CDR3 DNA reads as TGTGCCAGCAGCCCCAAGCCCCGGGTAGGCAATGAGCAGTTCTTC. Translating it yields CASSPKPRVGNEQFF.